This is a list of T cell receptor beta chains from one sample in a study of cytomegalovirus exposure and HLA in healthy donors. Clones were read by immunoSEQ multiplex PCR, and TCRdb kept only the in-frame ones, dropping some. The sample lists 150,000 to 200,000 clones; approximately 82% were seen once. The sample consisted of PBMCs. The receptors originated from a man aged 18 to 35 in good health and CMV-seropositive. Both conserved end residues are part of each CDR3.

J,V,CDR3
TRBJ1-5,TRBV28,CASRDNPSRPQHF
TRBJ1-3,TRBV6-5,CASRGRLGNTIYF
TRBJ2-7,TRBV5-4,CASSLYVAGSSYEQYF
TRBJ1-2,TRBV27,CASSFLRTSHGYTF
TRBJ2-7,TRBV5-1,CASSERLAGIGEQYF
TRBJ2-1,TRBV14,CASSPALSVSGEQFF
TRBJ2-7,TRBV30,CAWSATGGNEQYF
TRBJ2-7,TRBV10-3,CAISEPTTSGAYEQYF
TRBJ2-5,TRBV28,CASSWTGLADKETQYF
TRBJ2-5,TRBV6-5,CASNQRGGGAQYF
TRBJ1-6,TRBV30,CAWSRTGIVWSSPLHF
TRBJ1-1,TRBV14,CASSPWDRGDTEAFF
TRBJ2-3,TRBV6-1,CASSINRGRADTQYF
TRBJ1-5,TRBV28,CASSVPGNQPQHF
TRBJ2-7,TRBV7-8,CASSGRDRGYEQYF
TRBJ1-4,TRBV20-1,CSASLYEKLFF
TRBJ2-5,TRBV20-1,CSAREQETQYF
TRBJ2-3,TRBV15,CATSSYNTQYF
TRBJ2-2,TRBV6-6,CASSPQGRRSGELFF
TRBJ2-7,TRBV9,CASSPAGTPSYEQYF
TRBJ2-1,TRBV13,CASSLRLDNEQFF
TRBJ2-7,TRBV5-6,CASSPGGGSSGQGSCEQYF
TRBJ2-1,TRBV27,CASSLGTSGSPNEQFF
TRBJ2-5,TRBV12-2,CASRETWTSGIQETQYF
TRBJ2-5,TRBV10-2,CASSDFRIQETQYF
TRBJ2-5,TRBV20-1,CSARVEETQYF
TRBJ2-2,TRBV27,CASSLWASGAGELFF
TRBJ1-1,TRBV27,CASSPNPEDIEAFF
TRBJ2-7,TRBV4-1,CASSQEGRTSGTYEQYF
TRBJ2-7,TRBV29-1,CSVEAEQGYEQYF
TRBJ2-7,TRBV7-2,CASSLGGTVYEQYF
TRBJ1-1,TRBV7-8,CASSTTGTGMNTEAFF
TRBJ2-7,TRBV15,CATSRGGLAGTGSSYEQYF
TRBJ1-1,TRBV7-2,CASSRQGMNTEAFF
TRBJ1-4,TRBV30,CAWRPRASEKLFF
TRBJ2-7,TRBV19,CASSIDRRAYEQYF
TRBJ2-3,TRBV4-1,CASSQGLRESADTQYF
TRBJ2-3,TRBV7-3,CASSLTGGADTQYF
TRBJ2-5,TRBV5-8,CASSLALIPPGTQYF
TRBJ2-7,TRBV21-1,CASSKVGDRTYEQYF
TRBJ2-2,TRBV7-9,CASSLIVEVGELFF
TRBJ2-7,TRBV7-9,CASSFGAYEQYF